The clone carrying this T cell receptor (beta chain) appeared once. Its antigen is undetermined. Germline V gene sequence: CDR1 MNHNY, CDR2 SVGAGI (reference sequence). Between the trimmed V and J ends, which lost 4 bases and 4 bases, there was a span of 4 bases. This CDR3 is built from 12 residues. This record comes from a study of PD-1 blockade in classical Hodgkin lymphoma. Study results and limitations: Repertoire difference causes, possibly disease activity or prior therapy, remain undefined.

Libraries were prepared by immunoSEQ multiplex PCR; TCRdb keeps only in-frame clonotypes and omits some of them. The sample yields tens of thousands of clones, over 55% seen once. Every patient was affected by relapse after autologous stem cell transplantation, while exposure to brentuximab vedotin was not uniform. Complete response, partial response or progressive disease was recorded as best response. The sequence was collected from a human donor with classical Hodgkin lymphoma. The specimen comprised peripheral blood mononuclear cells (PBMCs), sampled at baseline. The chain recombines TRBV6-6 with TRBJ2-2; D gene uncertain. The CDR3 region has the DNA TGTGCCAGCAGTTTAGCCACCGGGGAGCTGTTTTTT. This gives the protein CASSLATGELFF.